This TCR beta chain was documented in a study of identical twins. Study results and limitations: Fewer insertions were carried by abundant cord blood beta clonotypes, but none was seen in memory repertoires.

In germline, CDR1 is SGHTA, CDR2 FQGNSA. The CDR3 is 14 amino acids. V was clipped by 1 base and J by 10 bases, with 16 bases between them. This clonotype was detected ten times or more. Its antigen is not identified. cDNA carried unique molecular identifiers, and a universal primer site was added by template switching. From the 5' RACE reads, TCRdb called clonotypes with MiXCR, one entry per CDR3 protein. The sample contains 200,000 to 300,000 distinct CDR3 sequences, 8% to 11% of which appear only once. This receptor was obtained from a man aged 50 to 60 in good health. Sequencing input: memory T cells sorted from blood. The gene calls are TRBV7-2 and TRBJ1-1, with TRBD1 as a possible D gene (6 bases). CDR3 sequence (DNA): TGTGCCAGCAGCTTAGATGGGTCATGGGGGCGAGCTTTCTTT. Residues: CASSLDGSWGRAFF. Variable domain in full (rest from reference TRBV7-2 and TRBJ1-1): GAGVSQSPSNKVTEKGKDVELRCDPISGHTALYWYRQSLGQGLEFLIYFQGNSAPDKSGLPSDRFSAERTGGSVSTLTIQRTQQEDSAVYLCASSLDGSWGRAFFGQGTRLTVV.